The 2 T cell receptor beta chains below were found in one sample sequenced in a study of T cells in Graves' hyperthyroidism and ophthalmopathy. The TCR beta CDR3 regions underwent amplification using RNA transcripts as the source. An initial round of RT-PCR targeting the TCR CDR3 relied on the HTBI primer set. Using its own MiXCR run on the multiplex PCR reads, TCRdb lists one record per CDR3 protein. The sample consists of hundreds of thousands of distinct CDR3 sequences, 30% to 40% of them appearing once. Material: blood. These receptors all come from a woman in her 40s with Graves' hyperthyroidism.

As concerns this clonotype: Likely a read error: the CDR3 ends without its conserved phenylalanine or tryptophan. The chain combines TRBV4-3 with TRBJ2-7; D uncertain. The CDR3 extends over 14 amino acids. Per the germline V gene, CDR1 is LGHNA and CDR2 is YSLEER. V lost 0 bases and J 3 bases, leaving 9 bases between the germline ends. The CDR3 region is CASSQEQGNYEQYL. In DNA, the CDR3 is TGCGCCAGCAGCCAAGAACAAGGCAACTACGAGCAGTACCTC.

This clonotype was observed many times. DNA for the CDR3: TGTGCCAGCAGCCAAGTCGGTCGAGGTGGGGGAGAGACCCAGTACTTC. Protein: CASSQVGRGGGETQYF. This rearrangement joins TRBV14 to TRBJ2-5, with D perhaps given as TRBD1 or TRBD2 (5 bases each). Germline V gene lookup returns CDR1 SGHDN and CDR2 FVKESK. V was pared by 1 base and J by 4 bases, with 16 bases between. The CDR3 extends over 16 amino acids.